Below, 12 T cell receptor beta chains from the same sample are listed, as sequenced in a study of cytomegalovirus exposure and HLA in healthy donors. Produced via immunoSEQ multiplex PCR; TCRdb's table is partial and in-frame only. The sample yields 180,000 or so clones, 86% seen once. The sequenced sample was PBMCs. The receptors originated from a man in his late teens or twenties in good health and CMV-seropositive.

This clone showed up just a few times. This sequence joins TRBV13 and TRBJ1-2; 7 bases match TRBD1. The CDR3 loop spans 13 amino acids. Trimming removed 11 bases from V and 4 bases from J; junction bases left unmatched: 10. Germline V gene sequence: CDR1 PRHDT, CDR2 FYEKMQ (reference sequence). The CDR3 reads CAARQGGGYGYTF. DNA for the CDR3: TGTGCCGCTCGACAGGGTGGCGGCTATGGCTACACCTTC.

V gene TRBV5-1 combines with J gene TRBJ2-1, with D uncertain. Germline V gene lookup returns CDR1 SGHRS and CDR2 YFSETQ. This CDR3 has 14 residues. Trimming pared 0 bases from V and 6 bases from J, leaving 10 bases between. The CDR3 here is CASSLAPGFNEQFF. The CDR3 DNA is TGCGCCAGCAGCTTGGCCCCCGGGTTCAATGAGCAGTTCTTC.

The rearrangement links TRBV10-3 to TRBJ1-1; possibly TRBD1 for D (5 bases). Germline V gene sequence: CDR1 ENHRY, CDR2 SYGVKD. The V end was cut by 4 bases, the J end by 3 bases, with 12 bases between. This CDR3 comprises 14 residues. The CDR3 DNA is TGTGCCATCAGTGCCGCGGGAGGGGACACTGAAGCTTTCTTT. Translation gives CAISAAGGDTEAFF.

The chain links TRBV15 to TRBJ1-1, with D tentatively TRBD1 (6 bases). This CDR3 comprises 17 residues. V was trimmed by 5 bases and J by 0 bases, leaving 19 bases between them. The germline CDR1 and CDR2 sequences are LNHNV and YYDKDF (reference sequence). CDR3: CATSPLGGVGMNTEAFF. CDR3 nucleotides: TGTGCCACCAGCCCCCTAGGGGGGGTGGGAATGAACACTGAAGCTTTCTTT.

The chain couples TRBV28 to TRBJ2-7, with 8 bases identical to TRBD2. From germline, CDR1 is MDHEN and CDR2 SYDVKM. There are 13 residues in the CDR3. The junction had 7 bases not matched to a gene; V was cut back by 6 bases and J by 6 bases. The CDR3 DNA sequence: TGTGCCAGCAGCTTCGGGGGGGTGGGCGAGCAGTACTTC. Translating gives CASSFGGVGEQYF. Full variable domain (remainder filled in from reference TRBV28 and TRBJ2-7): DVKVTQSSRYLVKRTGEKVFLECVQDMDHENMFWYRQDPGLGLRLIYFSYDVKMKEKGDIPEGYSVSREKKERFSLILESASTNQTSMYLCASSFGGVGEQYFGPGTRLTVT.

Only a few counts were recorded for this clone. The V call is TRBV4-2, the J call TRBJ2-4; 10 bases align to TRBD2. The CDR3 is made up of 19 amino acids. In germline, CDR1 is LGHNA, CDR2 YNFKEQ. Germline trimming cut 2 bases from V and 5 bases from J; bases unmatched to any gene: 15. The CDR3 DNA is TGTGCCAGCAGCCAACCGACCCCAACTAGCGGGGCAAACGAAAACATTCAGTACTTC. Translation gives CASSQPTPTSGANENIQYF.

This chain links TRBV19 with TRBJ1-2, with 8 bases identical to TRBD1. This CDR3 contains 14 residues. After removal of 5 bases from V and 1 base from J, the junction contained 3 bases not matched to a gene. The V gene's germline CDR1 is LNHDA and CDR2 SQIVND (reference sequence). As DNA, the CDR3 is TGTGCCAGTAGTGCCAGGGGGCGTAACTATGGCTACACCTTC. Its translation: CASSARGRNYGYTF. Filled out from reference TRBV19 and TRBJ1-2, the complete variable domain reads DGGITQSPKYLFRKEGQNVTLSCEQNLNHDAMYWYRQDPGQGLRLIYYSQIVNDFQKGDIAEGYSVSREKKESFPLTVTSAQKNPTAFYLCASSARGRNYGYTFGSGTRLTVV.

This clone appeared once. The CDR3 sequence is CASSSSQETQYF. CDR3 bases: TGCGCCAGCAGCTCCTCCCAAGAGACCCAGTACTTC. V is TRBV5-1 and J is TRBJ2-5; D is unresolved. Germline CDR1 is SGHRS and CDR2 is YFSETQ. CDR3 length equals 12 residues. V gave up 3 bases and J gave up 1 base, with 4 bases separating them.

CDR3 sequence (DNA): TGCGCCAGCAGCCAAGGGGCAAACAGAGTAACTTACGAGCAGTACTTC. As protein: CASSQGANRVTYEQYF. The chain has TRBV4-1 and TRBJ2-7; unclear D gene. The CDR3 runs 16 residues. The germline V gene encodes CDR1 MGHRA and CDR2 YSYEKL. Deletions cut 1 base from V and 4 bases from J, with 17 bases between.

The chain uses TRBV18 and TRBJ2-1, with a weak D call TRBD2 (6 bases). The V gene lost 3 bases and the J gene lost 2 bases, with 8 bases spanning the gap. Germline lookup yields CDR1 KGHSH and CDR2 LQKENI. This CDR3 has 14 amino acids. The CDR3 DNA reads as TGTGCCAGCTCACCTAGCGGAACCTACAATGAGCAGTTCTTC. Translating it yields CASSPSGTYNEQFF.

V usage is TRBV6-5 and J usage is TRBJ1-3; D possibly corresponds to TRBD1 (6 bases). Deletions cut 7 bases from V and 1 base from J, with 11 bases between. This CDR3 contains 14 residues. Germline loops: CDR1 MNHEY, CDR2 SVGAGI. The CDR3 loop reads CASIGQLSGNTIYF. The CDR3 coding sequence is TGTGCCAGCATCGGACAGCTTTCTGGAAACACCATATATTTT.

The chain employs TRBV10-3 and TRBJ1-2, with D possibly TRBD1 on 5 matching bases. This CDR3 has 15 amino acids. V gave up 7 bases and J gave up 0 bases, with 15 bases separating them. The germline gives CDR1 ENHRY, CDR2 SYGVKD. Written as DNA, the CDR3 is TGTGCCATCAAGTCGGGGGACGGAACTAACTATGGCTACACCTTC. This codes for CAIKSGDGTNYGYTF.